Included here is one T cell receptor beta chain sequence, with context. Its specificity is not known. This entry belongs to a study of beta chain features in type 1 diabetes. At the level of the study: No patient-donor differences in age, gender, total cells or subset yield. Study-wide findings and caveats: Type 1 diabetes patients showed fewer insertions and more deletions at VDJ junctions.

The CDR3 contains 14 residues. Germline V lookup: CDR1 SGHAT, CDR2 FQNNGV. The ends were cut back, 0 bases at V and 1 base at J, with 7 bases in the middle. Naive, central memory, regulatory and stem cell-like memory cells within the CD4+ compartment were sorted using CD45RO/CCR7/CD25/CD127/CD95/CD27. The study reverse transcribed the entire isolated RNA, so it sequenced expressed TCRB transcripts. An average of approximately 4 million reads was obtained for naive, central memory and regulatory T cell samples. The assay was immunoSEQ multiplex PCR, and TCRdb's table has in-frame clones only and misses some. This table holds around 160,000 clones, 48% found once.

The rearrangement uses TRBV11-2 and TRBJ2-7; weak D call: TRBD2 (5 bases). This TCR was sampled from a man younger than 35 in good health. Sample: Tregs from blood. The CDR3 here is CASSLDRGSYEQYF. CDR3 coding DNA: TGTGCCAGCAGCTTAGATCGGGGTTCCTACGAGCAGTACTTC.